This TCR beta chain was retrieved from a study of Ad26.COV2.S vaccination and SARS-CoV-2 variants. Whole-study results and caveats: Placebo and vaccine recipients had non-spike TCR breadth that was similar.

In its sample, this clone was seen a few times. Antigen specificity is unknown. Noted treatment: roughly 18 received Ad26.COV2.S at low or high dose, single or two shots; about five received placebo; per-sample allocation not given. The samples date from day 63 after the first vaccine or placebo injection. Produced via immunoSEQ multiplex PCR; TCRdb's table is partial and in-frame only. Among about 350,000 clones, roughly nine tenths were seen once, and the ten largest hold approximately 5.9%. The sample in question was peripheral blood, obtained in a trial of Ad26.COV2.S vaccine versus placebo. This receptor was taken from a person aged 18 to 65 who received the Ad26.COV2.S COVID-19 vaccine or a placebo.

In DNA form, the CDR3 reads TGTGCCAGCAGCTGGGACACAAAGGGGAACACTGAAGCTTTCTTT. It is translated as CASSWDTKGNTEAFF. This chain joins TRBV5-4 and TRBJ1-1, with a tentative D call TRBD1 (6 bases). Trimming stripped 3 bases from V and 1 base from J, with 13 bases between. This CDR3 contains 15 residues. CDR1 is SGHNT and CDR2 is YYREEE in the germline V gene (reference sequence).